The rows below give T cell receptor beta chains drawn from one sample of a study of CD8+ T cells in alopecia areata. The repertoire was sequenced with immunoSEQ multiplex PCR; TCRdb's copy has only in-frame clones and lacks some. This table has 150,000 to 250,000 clones, 55% to 70% appearing once. The specimen was CD4+ T cells sorted from blood, collected at week 4, from a patient treated with tofacitinib. The receptors stem from a human donor with alopecia areata. Both conserved end residues are part of each CDR3. A D gene is named only where the DNA matches it firmly. Rows may omit the clone size; those that give it use once, few, many or a size class.

V gene,CDR3 length,D gene,J gene,clone size,CDR3 DNA,CDR3 protein
TRBV6-5,13,.,TRBJ2-1,.,TGTGCCAGCAGTCGGACAGCTTCCAATGAGCAGTTCTTC,CASSRTASNEQFF
TRBV7-2,15,.,TRBJ1-5,.,TGTGCCAGCAGCTTAGGCACAGGGTCCGATCAGCCCCAGCATTTT,CASSLGTGSDQPQHF
TRBV27,14,.,TRBJ2-5,few,TGTGCCAGCAGTCTGCGTCTGGGGGGAGAGACCCAGTACTTC,CASSLRLGGETQYF
TRBV28,15,.,TRBJ2-5,.,TGTGCCAGCACCAAGGCACAGGGCGTCAAAGAGACCCAGTACTTC,CASTKAQGVKETQYF
TRBV2,17,.,TRBJ2-5,few,TGTGCCAGCAGTGAAGCGCAATTGACCCTAGGTGGAGAGACCCAGTACTTC,CASSEAQLTLGGETQYF
TRBV30,15,.,TRBJ1-2,.,TGTGCCTGGAGTCGGGACGGCGGCTTTTACTATGGCTACACCTTC,CAWSRDGGFYYGYTF
TRBV2,13,.,TRBJ2-7,.,TGTGCCAGCAGTGAAGTTACTCGGGGCGAGCAGTACTTC,CASSEVTRGEQYF
TRBV7-9,16,TRBD2,TRBJ2-3,.,TGTGCCAGCAGCAAAAGACTAGCGGGGGGGTCAGATACGCAGTATTTT,CASSKRLAGGSDTQYF
TRBV7-2,14,.,TRBJ1-5,.,TGTGCCAGCAGCTTAGACAGGGCTGGTCAGCCCCAGCATTTT,CASSLDRAGQPQHF
TRBV18,15,.,TRBJ2-7,.,TGTGCCAGCTCACCGGACCACCCACGCTCCTACGAGCAGTACTTC,CASSPDHPRSYEQYF
TRBV7-2,14,.,TRBJ1-4,.,TGTGCCACCTCGGGGGCGGCAACTAATGAAAAACTGTTTTTT,CATSGAATNEKLFF
TRBV2,15,.,TRBJ2-1,.,TGTGCCAGCAGGGGCGGTACAGGGCCCTACAATGAGCAGTTCTTC,CASRGGTGPYNEQFF
TRBV5-1,15,.,TRBJ1-2,.,TGCGCCAGCAGCTTGGCAGGGGAGGAAACGGGCGGCTACACCTTC,CASSLAGEETGGYTF
TRBV29-1,12,TRBD1,TRBJ2-7,.,TGCAGCGTGCGACAGGGGGCCTACGAGCAGTACTTC,CSVRQGAYEQYF
TRBV11-2,11,.,TRBJ1-6,.,TGTGCCAGCACCCTGGGGGGGCCCCTCCACTTT,CASTLGGPLHF
TRBV30,17,TRBD2,TRBJ2-3,.,TGTGCCTGGACCGGCAAACTAGCGGGGATTAGCACAGATACGCAGTATTTT,CAWTGKLAGISTDTQYF
TRBV29-1,12,.,TRBJ2-1,.,TGCAGCGCAGGACTTTACTACAATGAGCAGTTCTTC,CSAGLYYNEQFF
TRBV7-2,14,TRBD1,TRBJ2-7,.,TGTGCCAGCAGCCCAAGGACAGGGGCCTACGAGCAGTACTTC,CASSPRTGAYEQYF
TRBV28,15,.,TRBJ2-2,.,TGTGCCAGCAGTTCCGGGGGAGCGAACACCGGGGAGCTGTTTTTT,CASSSGGANTGELFF
TRBV29-1,12,TRBD1,TRBJ2-5,.,TGCAGCGTTGAGGGGACAGGAGAGACCCAGTACTTC,CSVEGTGETQYF
TRBV2,14,.,TRBJ2-7,.,TGTGCCAGCAGTGAGGAACAGGGACACTACGAGCAGTACTTC,CASSEEQGHYEQYF
TRBV25-1,15,TRBD2,TRBJ2-1,.,TGTGCCAGCAGTGGACCGGGACTAGCGGACAATGAGCAGTTCTTC,CASSGPGLADNEQFF
TRBV2,12,.,TRBJ2-1,.,TGTGCCAGCAGTGGAGCTTTCAATGAGCAGTTCTTC,CASSGAFNEQFF
TRBV30,12,.,TRBJ1-1,.,TGTGCCTGGGCTAAGATGAACACTGAAGCTTTCTTT,CAWAKMNTEAFF
TRBV9,13,.,TRBJ1-6,.,TGTGCCAGCAGCCGGGGCAATAATTCACCCCTCCACTTT,CASSRGNNSPLHF
TRBV25-1,15,.,TRBJ2-1,.,TGTGCCAGCAGTGAATCGGGTGGGGGCGTGAATGAGCAGTTCTTC,CASSESGGGVNEQFF
TRBV9,16,.,TRBJ1-2,.,TGTGCCAGCAGCGTACAAACAGGGTTAGGGGGCTATGGCTACACCTTC,CASSVQTGLGGYGYTF
TRBV6-1,15,TRBD1,TRBJ2-7,.,TGTGCCAGCAGTGTGTTTGACAGGGACTCCTACGAGCAGTACTTC,CASSVFDRDSYEQYF
TRBV15,17,TRBD1,TRBJ2-7,few,TGTGCCACCAGCAGAGATAGACGGGGACAGGGGCAAGACGAGCAGTACTTC,CATSRDRRGQGQDEQYF
TRBV30,13,TRBD1,TRBJ1-2,few,TGTGCCTGGAGGGGACAGCTAAGTTATGGCTACACCTTC,CAWRGQLSYGYTF
TRBV4-1,17,.,TRBJ2-1,.,TGCGCCAGCAGCCATGTCCCGGGTAGGGGAGTGGGCAATGAGCAGTTCTTC,CASSHVPGRGVGNEQFF
TRBV29-1,13,.,TRBJ2-5,.,TGCAGCGTTGAACGGTGGGGGCAAGAGACCCAGTACTTC,CSVERWGQETQYF
TRBV5-6,19,.,TRBJ2-6,.,TGTGCCAGCAGCGCACCTTACACCACTCCCCTCTCTGGGGCCAACGTCCTGACTTTC,CASSAPYTTPLSGANVLTF
TRBV5-6,17,TRBD1,TRBJ1-5,.,TGTGCCAGCAGCATGGGACAGGGGCCGACAGTCAATCAGCCCCAGCATTTT,CASSMGQGPTVNQPQHF
TRBV27,15,.,TRBJ2-6,.,TGTGCCAGCAGTTTTTGGGGCTCTGGGGCCAACGTCCTGACTTTC,CASSFWGSGANVLTF
TRBV5-6,14,TRBD1,TRBJ1-5,.,TGTGCCAGCAGCTCTACAGGGGTGAATCAGCCCCAGCATTTT,CASSSTGVNQPQHF
TRBV28,11,.,TRBJ2-7,few,TGTGCCAGCAGTTTGGGTACAGAGCAGTACTTC,CASSLGTEQYF